This TCR beta chain emerged from a study of T cells in Graves' hyperthyroidism and ophthalmopathy. The junction had 5 bases not matched to a gene; V was cut back by 5 bases and J by 3 bases. Germline values: CDR1 SNHLY, CDR2 FYNNEI. The CDR3 spans 14 residues. This clonotype was counted many times. Amplification of TCR beta CDR3 regions used RNA as the template. With the HTBI primer set, the TCR CDR3 went through a first round of RT-PCR. TCRdb used MiXCR to reprocess the multiplex PCR reads, holding one entry per CDR3 protein. The sample records about 600,000 distinct CDR3 sequences, approximately 15% being singletons. Each person with ophthalmopathy scored at least 3 on the Clinical Activity Score, reached NOSPECS grade 4 or higher, and had been ill under 3 months. Every diagnosis used clinical symptoms, serum thyroxine and TRAb, thyroid ultrasound and orbital computed tomography.

The J gene is TRBJ2-3, the V gene TRBV2, with 7 bases matching TRBD1. This sequence was found in a middle-aged woman with Graves' ophthalmopathy. Input material: blood. This CDR3 is CASSYGQATDTQYF. The DNA of the CDR3 is TGTGCCAGCAGTTACGGACAGGCGACAGATACGCAGTATTTT. The entire variable domain, with the rest obtained from reference TRBV2 and TRBJ2-3, is as follows: EPEVTQTPSHQVTQMGQEVILRCVPISNHLYFYWYRQILGQKVEFLVSFYNNEISEKSEIFDDQFSVERPDGSNFTLKIRSTKLEDSAMYFCASSYGQATDTQYFGPGTRLTVL.